The rows below give T cell receptor beta chains drawn from one sample of a study of cytomegalovirus exposure and HLA in healthy donors. Some clones are missing from TCRdb's copy, which holds only in-frame ones; the method was immunoSEQ multiplex PCR. There are under 200,000 clones in the sample; 83% occur only once, and around 1.6% lies in the top ten. Sequences were obtained from PBMCs. These receptors originate from a man in his forties or fifties in good health and CMV-seropositive. Each CDR3 is given without its conserved first and last residue.

TRBV29-1 | SVGRQGSYGYT
TRBV19 | ASSIAPFFYEQY
TRBV11-2 | ASSLEGRVGTEAF
TRBV5-1 | ASSLDGTSGPAVF
TRBV19 | ASSIQVYNEQF
TRBV11-2 | ASSPAGGTGELF
TRBV19 | ASSMNGRSRYEQY
TRBV5-1 | ASSLAGNVGETQY
TRBV29-1 | SVDLQGADGYT
TRBV5-1 | ASSWGTGGSGELF
TRBV5-4 | ASKGADNEQF